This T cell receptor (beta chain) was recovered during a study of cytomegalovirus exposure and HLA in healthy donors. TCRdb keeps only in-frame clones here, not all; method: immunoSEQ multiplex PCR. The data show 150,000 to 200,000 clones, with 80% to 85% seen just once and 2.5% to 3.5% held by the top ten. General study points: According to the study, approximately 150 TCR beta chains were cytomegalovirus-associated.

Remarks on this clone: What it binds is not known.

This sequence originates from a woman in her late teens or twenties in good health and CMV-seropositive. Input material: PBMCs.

CDR3 sequence: CASSALAEGYEQYF. The CDR3 coding sequence is TGTGCCAGCAGTGCCCTAGCGGAGGGCTACGAGCAGTACTTC. The chain couples TRBV6-1 to TRBJ2-7; 7 positions agree with TRBD2. There are 14 residues in the CDR3. The germline CDR1 and CDR2 sequences are MNHNS and SASEGT. The V and J ends lost 4 bases and 3 bases, in that order; junction bases with no gene match: 6.